What follows is one TCR beta chain and its context. Its antigen is currently unknown. Samples: about 28 days before transplant, then days 30, 100 and 180 after. Produced via immunoSEQ multiplex PCR; TCRdb's table is partial and in-frame only. The sample has 15,000 to 20,000 clones, around 85% seen once; the top ten hold around 4.2%. This sample was taken from a study of T cell clonotyping in hematopoietic cell transplantation. Study-level findings and limits: Graft donor and pretransplant recipient Inverse Simpson Index values predicted broader posttransplant TCR diversity. After transplant, recipient diversity fell while pathologically expanded clonotypes grew through day 180.

V lost 1 base and J lost 2; bases outside the gene matches: 2. Germline V CDR1 and CDR2: MGHRA, YSYEKL. This CDR3 spans 16 amino acids. The starting material was PBMCs, obtained 100 days after allogeneic stem cell transplant. This chain links TRBV4-1 with TRBJ2-2; 9 nucleotides line up with TRBD2. The TCR originated in a male patient aged 60 to 75 who had an allogeneic stem cell transplant from a related donor, so the T cells may come from the graft donor. Some clones in this sample may be carry-over from other donors' samples. CDR3 amino acids: CASSQGLAENTGELFF. CDR3 coding DNA: TGCGCCAGCAGCCAAGGACTAGCGGAAAACACCGGGGAGCTGTTTTTT.